A single sample is the source of the 19 T cell receptor beta chains below, sequenced in a study of cytomegalovirus exposure and HLA in healthy donors. 60 Vbeta and 13 Jbeta primers were used in PCR. TCRdb's table, derived via immunoSEQ multiplex PCR, lists solely in-frame clones and lacks some. The data hold 200,000 or so clones, with approximately 80% observed a single time. Sequencing used PBMCs. The origin of the receptors is a girl aged 10 to 17 in good health and CMV-seronegative.

The chain carries TRBV7-2 and TRBJ1-4, with D perhaps TRBD1 (5 bases). The CDR3 loop spans 13 amino acids. Trimming left V 2 bases short and J 7 bases short, with 8 bases between. Per the germline V gene, CDR1 is SGHTA and CDR2 is FQGNSA. CDR3: CASSLIGAEKLFF. CDR3 in DNA: TGTGCCAGCAGCTTAATAGGGGCTGAAAAACTGTTTTTT.

The V and J genes are TRBV28 and TRBJ1-5; D not resolved. Germline CDR1 reads MDHEN; CDR2 reads SYDVKM. The V end was cut by 5 bases, the J end by 4 bases, with 15 bases between. The CDR3 contains 15 residues. CDR3 nucleotides: TGTGCCAGCAGTGACGGGAGTCGAGGTAATCAGCCCCAGCATTTT. It is translated as CASSDGSRGNQPQHF.

The gene calls are TRBV5-1 and TRBJ2-7; 12 bases match TRBD2. V dropped 3 bases and J dropped 3; count of bases not matched to a gene: 10. CDR3 size: 17 residues. Germline-derived CDR1 and CDR2 are SGHRS and YFSETQ. The CDR3 coding sequence is TGCGCCAGCAGCTCCTTAACTAGCGGGGGGTATCTCTACGAGCAGTACTTC. Translated: CASSSLTSGGYLYEQYF.

The DNA for the CDR3 is TGTGCCACCAGCGCCTACCGCGGGACAGTCTCTGGAAACACCATATATTTT. Amino acid sequence: CATSAYRGTVSGNTIYF. This chain uses TRBV15 with TRBJ1-3; 7 nucleotides agree with TRBD1. The CDR3 extends over 17 amino acids. Trimming took 5 bases from V and 0 from J; bases not matched to a gene: 10. Per germline, CDR1 LNHNV and CDR2 YYDKDF (reference sequence).

The genes are TRBV18 and TRBJ1-1; 9 bases are a match to TRBD1. The CDR3 covers 16 residues. Germline assignment: CDR1 KGHSH and CDR2 LQKENI. Unmatched junction bases numbered 6, after V lost 3 bases and J lost 1 base. The CDR3 loop is CASSPGDRGRNTEAFF. The CDR3 DNA reads as TGTGCCAGCTCACCGGGCGACAGGGGGAGGAACACTGAAGCTTTCTTT.

The chain recombines TRBV28 with TRBJ2-7; 10 bases line up with TRBD1. Trimming cost V 6 bases and J 3 bases; bases outside gene matches: 2. This CDR3 is 13 amino acids long. Germline assignment: CDR1 MDHEN and CDR2 SYDVKM. The CDR3 DNA reads TGTGCCAGCAGCCGGACAGGGGGCTACGAGCAGTACTTC. Translation: CASSRTGGYEQYF.

V gene TRBV7-9 combines with J gene TRBJ1-2, with 8 bases aligning to TRBD1. CDR1 is SEHNR and CDR2 is FQNEAQ in the germline V gene (reference sequence). The junction had 13 bases not matched to a gene; V was cut back by 4 bases and J by 6 bases. The CDR3 length is 16 residues. The CDR3 nucleotides are TGTGCCAGCAGCTCCGAAAGTGGGACAGGTCGTCATGGCTACACCTTC. Amino acids: CASSSESGTGRHGYTF.

This clone is a singleton in its sample. The CDR3 nucleotides are TGCAGCGTCCAAGACAGTTATGCAGATACGCAGTATTTT. Protein: CSVQDSYADTQYF. The V call is TRBV29-1, the J call TRBJ2-3; D possibly corresponds to TRBD1 (5 bases). Germline values: CDR1 SQVTM, CDR2 ANQGSEA. The CDR3 length is 13 residues. Trimming left V 6 bases short and J 4 bases short, with 14 bases between.

This clone was recorded only once. This rearrangement joins TRBV6-4 to TRBJ1-1; 7 positions agree with TRBD1. J gave up 5 bases and V 6 bases, and 15 bases lay outside the gene matches. CDR3 length: 16 amino acids. Germline V CDR1 and CDR2: MRHNA, SNTAGT. The CDR3 nucleotides read TGTGCCAGCAGGAAGGGGACGGGGCAGGGGGGAACTGAAGCTTTCTTT. This sequence encodes CASRKGTGQGGTEAFF.

With regard to this clone: This specimen includes other DNA sequences encoding the same CDR3. V gene TRBV18 combines with J gene TRBJ1-6; 10 nucleotides agree with TRBD1. CDR1 and CDR2 (germline): KGHSH, LQKENI. The CDR3 is 15 amino acids. J gave up 7 bases and V 3 bases, and 3 bases lay outside the gene matches. This CDR3 reads CASSPPGQGNSPLHF. For the CDR3, the DNA is TGTGCCAGCTCACCTCCGGGACAGGGGAATTCACCCCTCCACTTT.

The chain carries TRBV29-1 and TRBJ2-7, with a weak D call TRBD2 (6 bases). V shed 4 bases and J shed 3 bases, with 13 bases lying between them. The CDR3 is 13 residues long. Looked up from germline, CDR1 is SQVTM and CDR2 is ANQGSEA. In nucleotides, the CDR3 is TGCAGCGTTGCCGCGCGAGCGGGCTACGAGCAGTACTTC. Encoded protein: CSVAARAGYEQYF.

This clone was counted only a few times. The V and J genes are TRBV5-6 and TRBJ1-1; D may be TRBD1 (5 bases). The V end lost 4 bases, the J end lost 0 bases, and 16 bases lay between the germline ends. Germline V gives CDR1 SGHDT, CDR2 YYEEEE. The CDR3 is 16 residues long. The CDR3 region is CASSPRPQGLNTEAFF. CDR3 sequence (DNA): TGTGCCAGCAGCCCCCGGCCCCAGGGCCTGAACACTGAAGCTTTCTTT.

The chain has TRBV5-6 and TRBJ2-7, with a weak D call TRBD1 (6 bases). The CDR3 extends over 15 amino acids. The V end was cut by 3 bases, the J end by 0 bases, with 13 bases between. Germline lookup yields CDR1 SGHDT and CDR2 YYEEEE. The CDR3 nucleotides are TGTGCCAGCAGCTCCACCGGGACATTCTCCTACGAGCAGTACTTC. It encodes CASSSTGTFSYEQYF.

This chain uses TRBV6-5 with TRBJ2-5; 10 bases match TRBD1. Germline V gene lookup returns CDR1 MNHEY and CDR2 SVGAGI. The CDR3 has 15 residues. V dropped 6 bases and J dropped 3; count of bases not matched to a gene: 7. The CDR3 DNA sequence: TGTGCCAGCAGGCTAGAGGACAGGGGGGAAGAGACCCAGTACTTC. Protein product: CASRLEDRGEETQYF.

The gene calls are TRBV7-3 and TRBJ2-7; TRBD1 agrees at 10 bases. Germline V gene lookup returns CDR1 SGHTA and CDR2 FQGTGA. The CDR3 is 14 amino acids. V lost 5 bases and J lost 2; bases outside the gene matches: 3. As DNA, the CDR3 is TGTGCCAGCAGCCGGGACAGGGGACCCTACGAGCAGTACTTC. It encodes CASSRDRGPYEQYF.

The genes are TRBV7-3 and TRBJ1-2, with D hard to call. Germline V CDR1 and CDR2: SGHTA, FQGTGA. V lost 0 bases and J 3 bases, leaving 8 bases between the germline ends. CDR3 length equals 14 residues. CDR3 protein: CASSLTPGDYGYTF. In DNA, the CDR3 is TGTGCCAGCAGCTTAACCCCCGGGGACTATGGCTACACCTTC.

The sample holds a few counts of this clone. V gene TRBV6-6 combines with J gene TRBJ1-6, with TRBD1 identical over 8 bases. CDR3 length equals 15 residues. J lost 5 bases, V lost 2 bases, and 2 bases had no gene match. Germline V gene lookup returns CDR1 MNHNY and CDR2 SVGAGI (reference sequence). CDR3 DNA sequence: TGTGCCAGCAGTTACGACAGGGGAGATAATTCACCCCTCCACTTT. Its protein product is CASSYDRGDNSPLHF.

This clone was picked up one time. CDR3 nucleotides: TGTGCCAGCGGCGGGACTAGCGGGGGTGACACCGGGGAGCTGTTTTTT. This gives the protein CASGGTSGGDTGELFF. The chain recombines TRBV7-9 with TRBJ2-2; TRBD2 aligns across 14 bases. Germline V gene data show CDR1 as SEHNR and CDR2 as FQNEAQ (reference sequence). The CDR3 loop spans 16 amino acids. V lost 8 bases and J lost 3; bases outside the gene matches: 5.

The chain links TRBV4-2 to TRBJ1-3; D uncertain. This CDR3 is built from 19 residues. Germline assignment: CDR1 LGHNA and CDR2 YNFKEQ. Trimming removed 0 bases at V and 1 base at J, with 19 bases between. The chain's CDR3 is CASSQDSIPRRDSGNTIYF. DNA of the CDR3: TGTGCCAGCAGCCAAGATTCAATTCCCAGGAGGGATTCTGGAAACACCATATATTTT.